This T cell receptor (beta chain) was captured by sequencing in a study of T cells in Graves' hyperthyroidism and ophthalmopathy. Study results and caveats: A model of 13 V-J pairs discriminated ophthalmopathy from stable hyperthyroidism.

Patients were excluded because of uncontrolled infection, other autoimmune disease, pregnancy or lactation. The diagnostic basis comprised clinical symptoms, serum thyroxine and TRAb, thyroid ultrasound and orbital computed tomography. This clonotype has at least ten counts. Its target is not known. The CDR3 has 14 residues. Trimming removed 5 bases from V and 0 bases from J, with 8 bases in between. Germline values: CDR1 MNHEY, CDR2 SVGAGI. RNA transcripts served as the template for amplifying TCR beta CDR3 regions. The HTBI set primed first-round TCR CDR3 RT-PCR. TCRdb re-called the multiplex PCR reads through MiXCR, storing one row per CDR3 protein. Of 500,000 to 650,000 distinct CDR3 sequences in the sample, 46% were seen once.

This receptor was taken from an adult woman with Graves' disease, either hyperthyroidism or ophthalmopathy (not recorded which). The genes are TRBV6-5 and TRBJ1-5; D remains ambiguous. The sequenced material came from peripheral blood or thyroid tissue (not recorded which). The CDR3 bases are TGTGCCAGCAGTCTACAGAATAGCAATCAGCCCCAGCATTTT. Its translation: CASSLQNSNQPQHF.